This is a list of T cell receptor beta chains from one sample in a study of regulatory T cells in long-lasting Graves disease. Each CDR3 protein gets one entry after TCRdb re-called the multiplex PCR reads with MiXCR. Of 430,000 or so distinct CDR3 sequences listed, around 23% are singletons. The sequencing used peripheral blood mononuclear cells (PBMCs), collected when the disease was refractory, from a patient treated with antithyroid drugs. These receptors were collected from a female donor with Graves disease. CDR3s include the opening cysteine and the closing phenylalanine or tryptophan. Fields, in order: J gene, D gene, V gene, clone size, CDR3 protein, CDR3 DNA. A D gene is named only where the DNA matches it firmly. Expanded clones get a size class; other rows say once, few or many, or leave the size out.

j_call: TRBJ2-3; d_call: NA; v_call: TRBV7-3; clone_size: NA; cdr3_aa: CASSASSTDTQYF; cdr3_nt: TGTGCCAGCAGCGCCAGTAGCACAGATACGCAGTATTTT
j_call: TRBJ1-1; d_call: TRBD1; v_call: TRBV3-1; clone_size: few; cdr3_aa: CASSHGTGVMAFF; cdr3_nt: TGTGCCAGCAGCCACGGGACAGGGGTTATGGCTTTCTTT
j_call: TRBJ2-7; d_call: NA; v_call: TRBV18; clone_size: NA; cdr3_aa: CASSQSGTHTYEQYF; cdr3_nt: TGTGCCAGCTCACAGTCCGGGACACACACCTACGAGCAGTACTTC
j_call: TRBJ2-7; d_call: TRBD2; v_call: TRBV27; clone_size: many; cdr3_aa: CASGTSVSYEQYF; cdr3_nt: TGTGCCAGCGGGACTAGCGTGTCCTACGAGCAGTACTTC
j_call: TRBJ2-7; d_call: TRBD1; v_call: TRBV29-1; clone_size: many; cdr3_aa: CSVSLTGTGQYEQYF; cdr3_nt: TGCAGCGTTTCTCTGACCGGGACAGGGCAATACGAGCAGTACTTC
j_call: TRBJ1-1; d_call: NA; v_call: TRBV28; clone_size: many; cdr3_aa: CASSLIVDTEAFF; cdr3_nt: TGTGCCAGCAGTCTCATTGTGGACACTGAAGCTTTCTTT
j_call: TRBJ2-5; d_call: NA; v_call: TRBV10-3; clone_size: few; cdr3_aa: CATSKGGETQYF; cdr3_nt: TGTGCCACTTCAAAGGGGGGGGAGACCCAGTACTTC
j_call: TRBJ2-7; d_call: TRBD2; v_call: TRBV30; clone_size: few; cdr3_aa: CAWTPWGEGYEQYF; cdr3_nt: TGTGCCTGGACCCCTTGGGGGGAGGGGTACGAGCAGTACTTC
j_call: TRBJ2-3; d_call: NA; v_call: TRBV11-2; clone_size: NA; cdr3_aa: CASSLDLAEYTQYF; cdr3_nt: TGTGCCAGCAGCTTAGATCTAGCAGAGTATACGCAGTATTTT
j_call: TRBJ1-3; d_call: NA; v_call: TRBV28; clone_size: NA; cdr3_aa: CASSDRQEISGNTIYF; cdr3_nt: TGTGCCAGCAGTGACAGACAGGAGATCTCTGGAAACACCATATATTTT
j_call: TRBJ1-1; d_call: NA; v_call: TRBV28; clone_size: many; cdr3_aa: CASSGPDTEAFF; cdr3_nt: TGTGCCAGTAGTGGGCCGGACACTGAAGCTTTCTTT
j_call: TRBJ1-1; d_call: NA; v_call: TRBV10-2; clone_size: few; cdr3_aa: CASSGSGTTNTEAFF; cdr3_nt: TGCGCCAGCAGTGGATCCGGGACAACGAACACTGAAGCTTTCTTT
j_call: TRBJ2-1; d_call: TRBD1; v_call: TRBV11-2; clone_size: few; cdr3_aa: CASSPRDRGRYNEQFF; cdr3_nt: TGTGCCAGCAGCCCAAGGGACAGGGGGCGATACAATGAGCAGTTCTTC
j_call: TRBJ2-7; d_call: TRBD1; v_call: TRBV15; clone_size: many; cdr3_aa: CATSRAGGFYEQYF; cdr3_nt: TGTGCCACCAGCAGGGCAGGGGGTTTCTACGAGCAGTACTTC
j_call: TRBJ2-7; d_call: NA; v_call: TRBV2; clone_size: many; cdr3_aa: CASSEKVVTPYEQYF; cdr3_nt: TGTGCCAGCAGTGAAAAGGTAGTTACACCCTACGAGCAGTACTTC
j_call: TRBJ2-2; d_call: NA; v_call: TRBV5-1; clone_size: few; cdr3_aa: CASSLDRPTGELFF; cdr3_nt: TGCGCCAGCAGCCTAGACAGACCTACCGGGGAGCTGTTTTTT
j_call: TRBJ2-7; d_call: TRBD2; v_call: TRBV7-9; clone_size: NA; cdr3_aa: CASSSSAGGPYEQYF; cdr3_nt: TGTGCCAGCAGCTCCTCAGCGGGAGGCCCCTACGAGCAGTACTTC
j_call: TRBJ2-5; d_call: NA; v_call: TRBV5-1; clone_size: NA; cdr3_aa: CASSAATVLGETQYF; cdr3_nt: TGCGCCAGCAGCGCCGCGACGGTTCTAGGGGAGACCCAGTACTTC
j_call: TRBJ2-7; d_call: NA; v_call: TRBV20-1; clone_size: NA; cdr3_aa: CSASDELPGYEQYF; cdr3_nt: TGCAGTGCTTCCGACGAGCTACCGGGCTACGAGCAGTACTTC
j_call: TRBJ1-1; d_call: NA; v_call: TRBV6-1; clone_size: many; cdr3_aa: CASSREGRTEAFF; cdr3_nt: TGTGCCAGCAGTCGCGAGGGGCGCACTGAAGCTTTCTTT
j_call: TRBJ1-5; d_call: TRBD1; v_call: TRBV9; clone_size: NA; cdr3_aa: CASSTGTGAPRSNQPQHF; cdr3_nt: TGTGCCAGCAGCACCGGGACAGGGGCCCCGAGGAGCAATCAGCCCCAGCATTTT
j_call: TRBJ2-4; d_call: NA; v_call: TRBV7-2; clone_size: few; cdr3_aa: CASSLSPRGNIQYF; cdr3_nt: TGTGCCAGCAGCTTATCTCCCCGGGGCAACATTCAGTACTTC